This T cell receptor (beta chain) came from a study of blood T cells in healthy people across ages (dated by TCRdb to 2013 to 2016). General notes on the study: In model experiments, roughly one uniquely barcoded TCR beta cDNA molecule per two T cells was captured by template switching. Age-related changes in TCR beta repertoire diversity were measured in the study by deep sequencing normalized with unique cDNA molecular identifiers. Donors were grouped into four age groups: young (average approximately 15 years), middle-aged (less than 40), aged (approximately 67) and long-lived (82). To avoid experimental bias, donors of different ages were spread randomly across the sequencing lanes. For two donors (one aged 18 to 30 and one aged 80 or older), the study analyzed two additional independent replicas of 1 million unique cDNA reads from the same blood draw.

Libraries were constructed by 5' RACE. A second PCR of about 7 to 12 cycles was run with a J-beta primer mix and a sample-barcoded 5' primer. Each TCR beta cDNA molecule received a unique molecular identifier from a template-switch 5' adaptor carrying 12 random nucleotides. Each sample yielded at least 3 million CDR3-containing paired-end reads. All of the RNA was converted into first-strand cDNA using the Mint cDNA synthesis kit, with a TRBC-specific oligonucleotide serving as the primer. Following uracil-DNA glycosylase treatment, a first 18-cycle PCR with universal primers M1SS and BC2_uni_R was performed on all cDNA. On the study's bioinformatics: For normalization, 1 million high-quality reads, each with a distinct molecular identifier, were randomly selected from each sample. Instead of being binned into consensus sequences, reads that shared molecular identifiers were thrown out. MiTCR, with a Q25 quality threshold and the strictest error-elimination algorithm, was used for CDR3 identification, clonotype clustering and error correction. Lower-bound total TCR beta diversity was estimated with a nonparametric unseen species model using Euler transformation. Through fastp at Q25 and MiXCR, TCRdb rebuilt clones from the public reads, retaining in-frame beta chains. Every distinct CDR3 protein forms one entry, paired with its most common genes and DNA. The V and J calls follow TCRdb's processing rather than the paper's. This sample has around 1,800,000 distinct CDR3 sequences in its table, and about two fifths of those were observed once. The ten largest clonotypes hold about 21% of the sample.

The cysteine opens and the phenylalanine closes a CDR3 of 17 amino acids. The retained sequence is limited to the CDR3, 51 bases, with the frame set at the first base. The junction shows trimming of 2 bases on V and 6 bases on J, and the gene matches do not reach 10 bases of it. Taken from the germline V gene, the CDR1 and CDR2 loops are SGHRS and YFSETQ. A note on this clonotype: What antigen it recognizes has not been identified. Per-base qualities were not stored, and no clone one base away is much larger.

General conclusions and limits of the study: Estimates of total diversity based on one million sequenced T cells were regarded as lower bounds and as underestimates. Since profiling was done on bulk unsorted PBMCs, naive and antigen-experienced compartments could not be conclusively compared. Compared with the aged group, the long-lived group had more naive CD4+ T cells, fewer expanded clones and increased TCR diversity, a pattern suggesting age selection. The percentage of naive T cells measured by flow cytometry correlated strongly with observed TCR beta diversity. Because the CMV infection status of the donors was unknown, age-related changes in expanded clonotypes may potentially have been confounded. As age increased, observed TCR beta diversity per million T cells dropped in a roughly linear way, and a significant reduction was already evident by age 40.

Donors were 35 to 40 systemically healthy Caucasian individuals from Russia aged roughly 6 to 90 years. Each donor gave about 9.7 milliliters of peripheral blood, drawn into EDTA-treated Vacutainer tubes. Ficoll-Paque density-gradient centrifugation was used to isolate PBMCs, with at least 6 million obtained per sample. Trizol reagent was used to extract total RNA from the PBMCs, yielding at least 6 micrograms per sample. The percentages of naive CD45RAhigh/CD27high T cells were determined by flow cytometry on a PBMC aliquot from every donor. The rearrangement joined TRBV5-1 to TRBJ1-6; TRBD1 fits 8 bases in the junction. The source of this sequence is a human donor in good health. Specimen: blood. The nucleotide sequence is TGCGCCAGCAGCTTAACTATCGGACAGGGTACTAATTCACCCCTCCACTTT. Its protein reads: CASSLTIGQGTNSPLHF. The reference TRBV5-1 and TRBJ1-6 proteins fill in what lies around the CDR3, so the full variable domain reads KAGVTQTPRYLIKTRGQQVTLSCSPISGHRSVSWYQQTPGQGLQFLFEYFSETQRNKGNFPGRFSGRQFSNSRSEMNVSTLELGDSALYLCASSLTIGQGTNSPLHFGNGTRLTVT.